A single sample gave rise to the 31 T cell receptor beta chains below, sequenced in a study of molecular identifiers for immune sequencing clone quantification. Each CDR3 protein is one row after TCRdb ran MiXCR on the PCR reads. The data hold roughly 630,000 distinct CDR3 sequences, with 25% observed a single time. Sequencing was done on a sample of naive CD8+ T cells from blood, with Jurkat cell RNA spiked in. Subset specified: FACS-sorted CD8+CD4-CCR7+CD45RA+ naive T cells. Every receptor here comes from a human donor in good health. Some libraries in this study had Jurkat cell RNA spiked in.

This clonotype was seen many times. This chain uses TRBV29-1 with TRBJ2-6, with TRBD1 as a possible D gene (6 bases). The CDR3 contains 15 residues. The germline V gene has CDR1 SQVTM and CDR2 ANQGSEA. The V end lost 5 bases, the J end lost 1 base, and 12 bases lay between the germline ends. The CDR3, as DNA: TGCAGCGTTCGAAACGACAGGTCTGGGGCCAACGTCCTGACTTTC. This translates into CSVRNDRSGANVLTF. The full variable domain, in which reference TRBV29-1 and TRBJ2-6 provide the parts outside the CDR3, is SAVISQKPSRDICQRGTSLTIQCQVDSQVTMMFWYRQQPGQSLTLIATANQGSEATYESGFVIDKFPISRPNLTFSTLTVSNMSPEDSSIYLCSVRNDRSGANVLTFGAGSRLTVL.

As for this clonotype: This likely comes from a read error, as the CDR3 has no conserved phenylalanine or tryptophan at its end. The J gene is TRBJ2-7, the V gene TRBV15, with 8 bases that match TRBD1. CDR1 LNHNV and CDR2 YYDKDF come from the germline V gene (reference sequence). CDR3 length: 14 residues. Trimming removed 1 base from V and 2 bases from J; junction bases left unmatched: 1. CDR3 amino acids: CATSRGRGPYEQYL. The DNA of the CDR3 is TGTGCCACCAGCAGAGGCAGGGGGCCCTACGAGCAGTACCTC.

This clonotype was seen a handful of times. The V call is TRBV7-9, the J call TRBJ2-5, with 8 bases matching TRBD1. The germline V gene has CDR1 SEHNR and CDR2 FQNEAQ (reference sequence). After removal of 7 bases from V and 5 bases from J, the junction contained 6 bases not matched to a gene. The CDR3 runs 13 residues. CDR3 region: CASTNRGEETQYF. The CDR3 nucleotides are TGTGCCAGCACCAACAGGGGGGAGGAGACCCAGTACTTC. The full variable domain, completed using reference TRBV7-9 and TRBJ2-5, is DTGVSQNPRHKITKRGQNVTFRCDPISEHNRLYWYRQTLGQGPEFLTYFQNEAQLEKSRLLSDRFSAERPKGSFSTLEIQRTEQGDSAMYLCASTNRGEETQYFGPGTRLLVL.

This clonotype was found a few times. The gene calls are TRBV4-1 and TRBJ2-3; D gene ambiguous. Trimming shortened V by 1 base and J by 2 bases, and 10 bases separated the two germline ends. The CDR3 runs to 15 residues. Per germline, CDR1 MGHRA and CDR2 YSYEKL. For the CDR3, the DNA is TGCGCCAGCAGCCAAGGAGACTTTCACACAGATACGCAGTATTTT. As protein: CASSQGDFHTDTQYF.

This clonotype was counted once. The gene calls are TRBV6-2 or TRBV6-3 and TRBJ2-1; TRBD2 aligns across 13 bases. Germline V gene sequence: CDR1 MNHEY, CDR2 SVGEGT. J lost 7 bases, V lost 6 bases, and 12 bases had no gene match. The CDR3 consists of 17 residues. The CDR3 DNA reads TGTGCCAGCAGCCAACTAGCGGGAGGGCTACTTGGTAATGAGCAGTTCTTC. Translated: CASSQLAGGLLGNEQFF.

There are many counts of this clonotype. This chain connects TRBV7-9 to TRBJ1-1, with TRBD1 identical over 10 bases. The CDR3 runs to 14 residues. The trim removed 5 bases at V and 5 bases at J, leaving 5 bases unmatched. Germline V gives CDR1 SEHNR, CDR2 FQNEAQ (reference sequence). The CDR3 region is CASSSGTGVTEAFF. DNA for the CDR3: TGTGCCAGCAGCAGCGGGACAGGGGTAACTGAAGCTTTCTTT.

V gene TRBV27 combines with J gene TRBJ2-7; D may correspond to TRBD1 or TRBD2 (5 bases each). Per germline, CDR1 MNHEY and CDR2 SMNVEV (reference sequence). Trimming left V 3 bases short and J 3 bases short, with 15 bases between. This CDR3 is built from 15 residues. The CDR3 sequence is CASSLVGEGNYEQYF. Here the CDR3 DNA reads TGTGCCAGCAGTTTGGTGGGTGAGGGGAACTACGAGCAGTACTTC.

The chain employs TRBV27 and TRBJ1-5; the match to TRBD1 covers 10 bases. J was trimmed by 6 bases and V by 5 bases; bases with no gene match: 4. Germline-derived CDR1 and CDR2 are MNHEY and SMNVEV (reference sequence). The CDR3 length is 14 residues. The CDR3 region has the DNA TGTGCCAGCAGTATCGGGACAGGGGTTCAGCCCCAGCATTTT. Translated, it gives CASSIGTGVQPQHF.

The rearrangement uses TRBV6-5 and TRBJ2-7, with 9 bases identical to TRBD1. Trimming took 6 bases from V and 5 from J; bases not matched to a gene: 11. The germline CDR1 and CDR2 sequences are MNHEY and SVGAGI. CDR3 length equals 15 residues. The CDR3 DNA follows: TGTGCCAGCAGCCCCGGGACAGGGTTTCTCCACGAGCAGTACTTC. This sequence encodes CASSPGTGFLHEQYF.

This clonotype occurred once. The chain recombines TRBV6-5 with TRBJ2-1; TRBD2 matches at 10 bases. V gave up 6 bases and J gave up 3 bases; unmatched junction bases: 8. Germline loops: CDR1 MNHEY, CDR2 SVGAGI. CDR3 size: 16 residues. CDR3 nucleotide sequence: TGTGCCAGCAGCCGACTTCTAGCGGGAGACTACAATGAGCAGTTCTTC. The encoded protein is CASSRLLAGDYNEQFF.

CDR3: CASRLDRGYNQPQHF. Here the CDR3 DNA reads TGTGCCAGCAGACTGGACAGGGGGTACAATCAGCCCCAGCATTTT. The V and J genes are TRBV28 and TRBJ1-5; TRBD1 matches 10 bases. CDR1 and CDR2 (germline): MDHEN, SYDVKM. After removal of 6 bases from V and 3 bases from J, the junction contained 5 bases not matched to a gene. The CDR3 is 15 residues long.

About this clonotype: A much larger clone lies one base from this, so it may be a read error. The gene calls are TRBV2 and TRBJ1-5, with no clear D. There are 12 residues in the CDR3. Trimming took off 6 bases at V and 1 base at J, with 4 bases between the two ends. Per the germline V gene, CDR1 is SNHLY and CDR2 is FYNNEI. CDR3 region: CASRESNQPQHF. The DNA for the CDR3 is TGTGCCAGCAGGGAAAGCAATCAGCCCCAGCATTTT.

This clonotype was seen ten or more times. The CDR3 DNA reads as TGCGCCAGCAGCCATGCTCCCCCTGGGGCCTACGAGCAGTACTTC. Translating it yields CASSHAPPGAYEQYF. The gene calls are TRBV4-3 and TRBJ2-7; no definite D call. Trimming pared 3 bases from V and 2 bases from J, leaving 14 bases between. The germline V gene has CDR1 LGHNA and CDR2 YSLEER. The CDR3 consists of 15 residues.

Note on this clonotype: A clone one base away is much larger, so this may be a read error. V usage is TRBV6-5 and J usage is TRBJ1-1; weak D call: TRBD1 (5 bases). CDR3 length equals 13 residues. Germline V gene lookup returns CDR1 MNHEY and CDR2 SVGAGI. CDR3 sequence reads: CVIQWGLDTEAFF. The DNA of the CDR3 is TGTGTCATACAATGGGGGTTGGACACTGAAGCTTTCTTT.

This clonotype was counted between two and nine times. The CDR3: CASSLRTRTGGAEYGYTF. The CDR3 DNA is TGTGCCAGCAGTTTACGTACGAGGACAGGGGGCGCGGAGTATGGCTACACCTTC. This chain uses TRBV28 with TRBJ1-2; 11 bases map to TRBD1. This CDR3 spans 18 amino acids. Germline CDR1 is MDHEN and CDR2 is SYDVKM. V shed 2 bases and J 5 bases; nucleotides not matched to a gene: 13.

There are many counts of this clonotype. CDR3 protein: CASSDSPGLNEQFF. DNA for the CDR3: TGTGCCAGCAGCGACAGCCCCGGACTCAATGAGCAGTTCTTC. The chain uses TRBV7-2 and TRBJ2-1; D is tentatively TRBD1 or TRBD2 (5 bases each). Per the germline V gene, CDR1 is SGHTA and CDR2 is FQGNSA. This CDR3 has 14 amino acids. Trimming removed 5 bases from V and 6 bases from J, with 14 bases in between. Full variable domain (missing parts from reference TRBV7-2 and TRBJ2-1): GAGVSQSPSNKVTEKGKDVELRCDPISGHTALYWYRQSLGQGLEFLIYFQGNSAPDKSGLPSDRFSAERTGGSVSTLTIQRTQQEDSAVYLCASSDSPGLNEQFFGPGTRLTVL.

The chain links TRBV27 to TRBJ2-3; 12 positions match TRBD2. The germline V gene has CDR1 MNHEY and CDR2 SMNVEV (reference sequence). V gave up 7 bases and J gave up 4 bases; unmatched junction bases: 12. This CDR3 has 17 amino acids. This CDR3 is CASKLALAGGGADTQYF. For the CDR3, the DNA is TGTGCCAGCAAGCTGGCCCTAGCGGGGGGGGGCGCAGATACGCAGTATTTT.

This clonotype was detected only a few times. This chain uses TRBV20-1 with TRBJ1-1; D is possibly TRBD1 (6 bases). CDR3 length: 12 amino acids. Germline-derived CDR1 and CDR2 are DFQATT and SNEGSKA (reference sequence). V lost 6 bases and J lost 6, with 14 bases in between. CDR3 bases: TGCAGTGCAACCAGGGGATCCGCTGAAGCTTTCTTT. Amino acids: CSATRGSAEAFF.

Remarks on this clonotype: Being one base from a much bigger clone, this may be a read error. This chain connects TRBV18 to TRBJ2-3; no firm D call. The length of the CDR3 is 15 residues. The ends were cut back, 3 bases at V and 2 bases at J, with 12 bases in the middle. CDR1 and CDR2 (germline): KGHSH, LQKENI. The CDR3: CASSPPGKNTDTQYF. In DNA form, the CDR3 reads TGTGCCAGCTCACCCCCAGGAAAAAACACAGATACGCAGTATTTT.

This sequence joins TRBV12-3 or TRBV12-4 and TRBJ2-1; TRBD2 matches at 12 bases. J was trimmed by 6 bases and V by 5 bases; bases with no gene match: 5. This CDR3 comprises 15 residues. CDR3: CASSKTSGSPNEQFF. As DNA, the CDR3 is TGTGCCAGCAGTAAGACTAGCGGGAGTCCCAATGAGCAGTTCTTC.

With regard to this clonotype: A much larger clone lies a single base off, so this may be a read error. The chain uses TRBV27 and TRBJ2-3, with D possibly being TRBD2 (5 bases). CDR3 length: 15 amino acids. V was clipped by 11 bases and J by 1 base, with 19 bases between them. Germline V CDR1 and CDR2: MNHEY, SMNVEV (reference sequence). The CDR3: CACSPGILGTDTQYF. CDR3 nucleotide sequence: TGTGCCTGTAGCCCCGGGATCTTGGGCACAGATACGCAGTATTTT.

As concerns this clonotype: One end of the junction fails to match germline, which may point to a read error. This chain joins TRBV19 and TRBJ2-3; D is undetermined. There are 14 residues in the CDR3. CDR1 and CDR2 from the germline V gene are LNHDA and SQIVND (reference sequence). The CDR3 DNA is TGTGCCGGTAGTATCAAGACGGAGACAGATACGCAGTATTTT. Translating it yields CAGSIKTETDTQYF. Full variable domain (outside the CDR3, taken from reference TRBV19 and TRBJ2-3): DGGITQSPKYLFRKEGQNVTLSCEQNLNHDAMYWYRQDPGQGLRLIYYSQIVNDFQKGDIAEGYSVSREKKESFPLTVTSAQKNPTAFYLCAGSIKTETDTQYFGPGTRLTVL.

This clonotype was seen a handful of times. The junction shows a germline mismatch at one end, possibly a read error. This sequence joins TRBV19 and TRBJ1-1; 9 bases agree with TRBD1. Germline CDR1 and CDR2: LNHDA and SQIVND (reference sequence). The CDR3 runs 15 residues. The CDR3 nucleotides are TGTACCAGTGGATGGGAGGACAGGGGGAACACTGAAGCTTTCTTT. This gives the protein CTSGWEDRGNTEAFF.

On this clonotype: A much larger clone differs from this one at a single base, so this may be a read error. This sequence joins TRBV9 and TRBJ2-3; TRBD2 agrees at 11 bases. Germline-derived CDR1 and CDR2 are SGDLS and YYNGEE. The CDR3 consists of 16 residues. The CDR3 region is CASSAGTSGSIDTQYF. The DNA of the CDR3 is TGTGCCAGCAGCGCTGGGACTAGCGGTAGCATAGATACGCAGTATTTT. Complete variable domain (other parts from reference TRBV9 and TRBJ2-3): DSGVTQTPKHLITATGQRVTLRCSPRSGDLSVYWYQQSLDQGLQFLIQYYNGEERAKGNILERFSAQQFPDLHSELNLSSLELGDSALYFCASSAGTSGSIDTQYFGPGTRLTVL.

The CDR3 DNA reads TGTGCCACCAGTGATGGCCCCGTACGCCCGGGGGCCAACGTCCTGACTTTC. It is translated as CATSDGPVRPGANVLTF. V usage is TRBV24-1 and J usage is TRBJ2-6; D gene ambiguous. The germline CDR1 and CDR2 sequences are KGHDR and SFDVKD. V lost 3 bases and J 4 bases, leaving 15 bases between the germline ends. The CDR3 extends over 17 amino acids.

Concerning this clonotype: One base away lies a much larger clone, so this may be a sequencing read error. This chain uses TRBV27 with TRBJ2-3; D uncertain. From germline, CDR1 is MNHEY and CDR2 SMNVEV (reference sequence). The ends were cut back, 4 bases at V and 0 bases at J, with 8 bases in the middle. The CDR3 totals 14 residues. CDR3 DNA: TGTGCCAGCAGTTCCGAGTATAGCACAGATACGCAGTATTTT. Amino acid sequence: CASSSEYSTDTQYF.

The rearrangement links TRBV7-9 to TRBJ1-1; D may be TRBD1 (5 bases). Germline V gene lookup returns CDR1 SEHNR and CDR2 FQNEAQ (reference sequence). The CDR3 totals 14 residues. The germline V and J ends were trimmed by 5 bases and 4 bases, with 14 bases remaining between them. Written as DNA, the CDR3 is TGTGCCAGCAGCCCCAGAACAGGAAGCACTGAAGCTTTCTTT. Residues: CASSPRTGSTEAFF.

Note on this clonotype: The junction does not match germline at one end; this may be a read error. The genes are TRBV7-9 and TRBJ2-5, with unresolved D. Germline V gene sequence: CDR1 SEHNR, CDR2 FQNEAQ (reference sequence). This CDR3 is 13 amino acids long. CDR3 region: CVSSLLYQETQYF. CDR3 DNA sequence: TGTGTCAGCAGCTTATTGTACCAAGAGACCCAGTACTTC.

This clonotype was found many times. The J gene is TRBJ2-3, the V gene TRBV4-1; 12 nucleotides align to TRBD2. This CDR3 comprises 16 residues. The junction had 5 bases not matched to a gene; V was cut back by 1 base and J by 6 bases. Germline V gene data show CDR1 as MGHRA and CDR2 as YSYEKL. The CDR3 DNA reads as TGCGCCAGCAGCCAAGCTAGCGGGGGGGCCCTTGATACGCAGTATTTT. This translates into CASSQASGGALDTQYF.

In this sample, this clonotype turned up once. As the CDR3 is not closed by the conserved phenylalanine or tryptophan, this likely results from a read error. V and J are TRBV5-1 and TRBJ2-5; TRBD2 aligns across 8 bases. The V segment lost 3 bases and the J segment 4 bases; nucleotides outside the gene matches: 17. Germline V gene data show CDR1 as SGHRS and CDR2 as YFSETQ. The CDR3 has 18 amino acids. The CDR3 nucleotides read TGCGCCAGCAGCTATCACTACCTTAGCGGGGCCGCTCCAGAGACCCAGTACTAC. As protein: CASSYHYLSGAAPETQYY.

A few counts support this clonotype. This chain joins TRBV13 and TRBJ2-2; 12 nucleotides agree with TRBD2. V trimming: 2 bases; J trimming: 6 bases; junction bases outside the gene matches: 4. CDR1 PRHDT and CDR2 FYEKMQ come from the germline V gene (reference sequence). This CDR3 region has 16 residues. Here the CDR3 DNA reads TGTGCCAGCAGCTTAATGCTAGCGGGAGGGGCCGGGGAGCTGTTTTTT. Its translation is CASSLMLAGGAGELFF. Looking up the rest from reference TRBV13 and TRBJ2-2 gives the full variable domain: AAGVIQSPRHLIKEKRETATLKCYPIPRHDTVYWYQQGPGQDPQFLISFYEKMQSDKGSIPDRFSAQQFSDYHSELNMSSLELGDSALYFCASSLMLAGGAGELFFGEGSRLTVL.